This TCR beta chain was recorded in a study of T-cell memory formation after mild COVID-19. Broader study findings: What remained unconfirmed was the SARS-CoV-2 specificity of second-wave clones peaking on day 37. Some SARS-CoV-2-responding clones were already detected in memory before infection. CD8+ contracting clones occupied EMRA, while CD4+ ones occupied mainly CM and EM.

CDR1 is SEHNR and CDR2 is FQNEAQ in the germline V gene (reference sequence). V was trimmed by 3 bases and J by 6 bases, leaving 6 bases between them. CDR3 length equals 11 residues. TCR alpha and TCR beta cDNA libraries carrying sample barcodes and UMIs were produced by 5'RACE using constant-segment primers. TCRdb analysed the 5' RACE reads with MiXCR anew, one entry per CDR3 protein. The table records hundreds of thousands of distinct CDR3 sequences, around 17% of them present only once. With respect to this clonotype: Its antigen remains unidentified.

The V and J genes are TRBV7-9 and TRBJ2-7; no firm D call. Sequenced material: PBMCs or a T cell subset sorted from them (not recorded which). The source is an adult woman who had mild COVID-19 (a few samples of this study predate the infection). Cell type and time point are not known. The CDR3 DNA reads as TGTGCCAGCAGCTTTGGTCCCGAGCAGTACTTC. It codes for CASSFGPEQYF.